The 13 T cell receptor beta chains presented below share a single source sample, sequenced in a study of control samples from healthy donors and cancer patients. The method was immunoSEQ multiplex PCR; TCRdb's version includes in-frame clones alone and lacks a portion of them. The table includes about 130,000 clones, 92% detected once. Sequenced input: blood. The receptors shown here come from a woman aged 50 to 60 in good health.

The chain links TRBV28 to TRBJ2-7, with D tentatively TRBD1 (7 bases). Trimming left V 6 bases short and J 10 bases short, with 25 bases between. The CDR3 loop spans 15 amino acids. Germline assignment: CDR1 MDHEN and CDR2 SYDVKM. CDR3 in amino acids: CASSPWRGQGSFQYF. The CDR3, as DNA: TGTGCCAGCAGCCCGTGGAGGGGGCAGGGATCGTTCCAGTACTTC.

The chain links TRBV12-3 or TRBV12-4 to TRBJ2-3, with a possible D match to TRBD2 (5 bases). V lost 5 bases to trimming and J lost 5 bases, with 11 bases between them. The CDR3 runs 13 residues. The CDR3 DNA is TGTGCCAGCAGTCGGGCCCGGGGAGATACGCAGTATTTT. This translates into CASSRARGDTQYF.

The chain combines TRBV7-8 with TRBJ2-3, with TRBD2 matching over 10 bases. The length of the CDR3 is 18 residues. CDR1 is SGHVS and CDR2 is FQNEAQ in the germline V gene. Trimming at V came to 4 bases and at J to 5 bases, leaving 15 bases not matched to a gene. The CDR3 reads CASSSYRLSGRAVDTQYF. The CDR3 nucleotides are TGTGCCAGCAGCTCTTACAGACTAAGCGGGAGGGCGGTAGATACGCAGTATTTT.

The chain links TRBV14 to TRBJ2-1; possible D gene TRBD1, 6 bases. V lost 3 bases and J lost 6, with 12 bases in between. Germline assignment: CDR1 SGHDN and CDR2 FVKESK. CDR3 length: 14 residues. In DNA, the CDR3 is TGTGCCAGCAGCCACTTCCAGGGGCTCAATGAGCAGTTCTTC. Its protein is CASSHFQGLNEQFF. The full variable domain, its missing parts supplied by reference TRBV14 and TRBJ2-1, is EAGVTQFPSHSVIEKGQTVTLRCDPISGHDNLYWYRRVMGKEIKFLLHFVKESKQDESGMPNNRFLAERTGGTYSTLKVQPAELEDSGVYFCASSHFQGLNEQFFGPGTRLTVL.

The DNA of the CDR3 is TGTGCCAGCAGCTTACAGCTAGACCAAGAGACCCAGTACTTC. It encodes CASSLQLDQETQYF. The gene calls are TRBV7-2 and TRBJ2-5; D call uncertain. Germline V gene lookup returns CDR1 SGHTA and CDR2 FQGNSA. V shed 2 bases and J shed 0 bases, with 7 bases lying between them. There are 14 residues in the CDR3.

The J gene is TRBJ2-7, the V gene TRBV7-6; TRBD2 aligns across 9 bases. The CDR3 sequence is 17 residues long. J was trimmed by 5 bases and V by 1 base; bases with no gene match: 12. CDR1 and CDR2 from the germline V gene are SGHVS and FNYEAQ. The CDR3 loop is CASSLESGGPVTDEQYF. The CDR3 DNA reads as TGTGCCAGCAGCTTAGAGAGCGGGGGGCCTGTTACCGACGAGCAGTACTTC.

Remarks on this clone: The identical CDR3 is also encoded by other nucleotide sequences in the sample. V gene TRBV30 combines with J gene TRBJ1-3; no clear D. The CDR3 is made up of 12 amino acids. Per germline, CDR1 GTSNPN and CDR2 SVGIG (reference sequence). Trimming took 1 base from V and 4 from J, leaving 5 bases between them. The CDR3: CAWSGRGNTIYF. In nucleotides, the CDR3 is TGTGCCTGGAGTGGACGGGGAAACACCATATATTTT.

This rearrangement joins TRBV30 to TRBJ1-6; 8 nucleotides agree with TRBD1. V shed 3 bases, J shed 7 bases, and the junction held 11 bases outside the gene matches. The CDR3 has 16 residues. Looked up from germline, CDR1 is GTSNPN and CDR2 is SVGIG (reference sequence). The CDR3 DNA follows: TGTGCCTGGAGCCACAGGGGGGGTTCAACGAATTCACCCCTCCACTTT. This gives the protein CAWSHRGGSTNSPLHF.

The V and J genes are TRBV5-8 and TRBJ2-7, with no clear D. The length of the CDR3 is 15 residues. V was shortened by 3 bases and J by 3 bases, with 16 bases between the two germline ends. The V gene's germline CDR1 is SGHTS and CDR2 YDEGEE. The CDR3: CASSYRSVKGYEQYF. The CDR3 DNA reads as TGTGCCAGCAGCTACCGTTCCGTTAAGGGCTACGAGCAGTACTTC. Variable domain in full (rest from reference TRBV5-8 and TRBJ2-7): EAGVTQSPTHLIKTRGQQATLRCSPISGHTSVYWYQQALGLGLQFLLWYDEGEERNRGNFPPRFSGRQFPNYSSELNVNALELEDSALYLCASSYRSVKGYEQYFGPGTRLTVT.

The V and J genes are TRBV27 and TRBJ1-2, with TRBD1 identical over 10 bases. The CDR3 is 16 amino acids. Germline trimming cut 6 bases from V and 5 bases from J; bases unmatched to any gene: 12. Germline CDR1 and CDR2: MNHEY and SMNVEV (reference sequence). CDR3 region: CASSLTSGQGVYGYTF. CDR3 coding DNA: TGTGCCAGCAGCCTAACCTCCGGACAGGGGGTATATGGCTACACCTTC.

V usage is TRBV28 and J usage is TRBJ2-7; 10 bases line up with TRBD2. V lost 6 bases, J lost 3 bases, and 11 bases stayed unmatched. This CDR3 is built from 16 residues. Germline V gives CDR1 MDHEN, CDR2 SYDVKM. The CDR3 region has the DNA TGTGCCAGCAGCGTGCTGGGGGCTAGCGGGAGCTACGAGCAGTACTTC. This codes for CASSVLGASGSYEQYF. Filled out from reference TRBV28 and TRBJ2-7, the complete variable domain reads DVKVTQSSRYLVKRTGEKVFLECVQDMDHENMFWYRQDPGLGLRLIYFSYDVKMKEKGDIPEGYSVSREKKERFSLILESASTNQTSMYLCASSVLGASGSYEQYFGPGTRLTVT.

The chain joins TRBV15 to TRBJ2-7; D may be TRBD1 or TRBD2 (5 bases each). CDR1 and CDR2 (germline): LNHNV, YYDKDF (reference sequence). With 0 bases removed from V and 3 bases from J, the gap between germline ends came to 15 bases. The CDR3 is made up of 16 amino acids. The CDR3 reads CATSRDLRGAGYEQYF. DNA for the CDR3: TGTGCCACCAGCAGAGATCTTCGGGGCGCGGGCTACGAGCAGTACTTC.

V is TRBV5-6 and J is TRBJ1-3, with D possibly being TRBD1 (5 bases). Germline CDR1 is SGHDT and CDR2 is YYEEEE. This CDR3 is built from 14 residues. V was pared by 2 bases and J by 4 bases, with 10 bases between. The CDR3 is CASSFGRAGNTIYF. The CDR3 DNA sequence: TGTGCCAGCAGCTTCGGCAGGGCCGGAAACACCATATATTTT.